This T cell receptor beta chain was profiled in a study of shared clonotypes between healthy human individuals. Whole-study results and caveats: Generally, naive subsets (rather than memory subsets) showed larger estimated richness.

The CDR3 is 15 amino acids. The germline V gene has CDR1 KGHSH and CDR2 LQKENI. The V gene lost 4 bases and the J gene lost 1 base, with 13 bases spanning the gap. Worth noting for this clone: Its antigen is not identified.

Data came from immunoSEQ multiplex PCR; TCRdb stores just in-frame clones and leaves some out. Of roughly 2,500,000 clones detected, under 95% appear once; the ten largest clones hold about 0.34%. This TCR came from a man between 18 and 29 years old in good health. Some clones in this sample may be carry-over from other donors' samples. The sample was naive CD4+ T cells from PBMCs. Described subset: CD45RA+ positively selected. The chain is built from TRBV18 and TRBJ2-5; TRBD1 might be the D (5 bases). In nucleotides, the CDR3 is TGTGCCAGCTCACAGGGGTCCACTTTCCAAGAGACCCAGTACTTC. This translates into CASSQGSTFQETQYF.